A selection of T cell receptor beta chains follows, all from one sample in a study of T cells in localized non-small cell lung cancer. Sequenced by immunoSEQ multiplex PCR; TCRdb stores in-frame clones only, minus some. This table holds roughly 19,000 clones, about nine tenths found once. Sequenced here: PBMCs, sampled before any cancer treatment. The receptors come from a man aged 35-69 years with stage II squamous cell lung carcinoma. Each CDR3 is given without its conserved first and last residue. The D gene is left open where the match is weak.

d_call: TRBD1
v_call: TRBV2
cdr3_aa: ASRGTGGENTIY

d_call: TRBD1
v_call: TRBV29-1
cdr3_aa: SARGQYAAKNIQY

d_call: -
v_call: TRBV30
cdr3_aa: AWSVGAYGYT

d_call: -
v_call: TRBV5-4
cdr3_aa: ASSFLPRGGYNEQF

d_call: TRBD1
v_call: TRBV7-8
cdr3_aa: ASSLRDRGTGEQF

d_call: -
v_call: TRBV5-1
cdr3_aa: ASSLDSTGELF

d_call: -
v_call: TRBV29-1
cdr3_aa: SVGGGGGNYGYT

d_call: -
v_call: TRBV19
cdr3_aa: ASSISANGDTIY

d_call: -
v_call: TRBV10-3
cdr3_aa: AISADRDSNQPQH

d_call: TRBD1
v_call: TRBV13
cdr3_aa: ASSLEDRVGCEPQH

d_call: -
v_call: TRBV9
cdr3_aa: ASSVDYNYEAF

d_call: -
v_call: TRBV13
cdr3_aa: ASSLNQGVGNTIY

d_call: -
v_call: TRBV6-5
cdr3_aa: ASSYSGANQPQH

d_call: TRBD2
v_call: TRBV27
cdr3_aa: ASSLLRSGGGSYEQY

d_call: -
v_call: TRBV11-2
cdr3_aa: ASSLLGYQETQY

d_call: -
v_call: TRBV6-5
cdr3_aa: ASSYMYSPLH

d_call: -
v_call: TRBV11-3
cdr3_aa: ASSLLRSAETQY

d_call: -
v_call: TRBV6-5
cdr3_aa: ASSYSVDRLEAF

d_call: -
v_call: TRBV21-1
cdr3_aa: ASTRTETQY

d_call: -
v_call: TRBV5-6
cdr3_aa: ASSPRTSQPQH

d_call: TRBD1
v_call: TRBV7-9
cdr3_aa: ASSLRQGDIGELF

d_call: TRBD2
v_call: TRBV5-1
cdr3_aa: ASSYAGLAGGEQY

d_call: TRBD1
v_call: TRBV7-7
cdr3_aa: ASSLAQGDRGQETQY

d_call: TRBD1
v_call: TRBV6-5
cdr3_aa: ASSPGTGVDEQF

d_call: TRBD1
v_call: TRBV28
cdr3_aa: ASRRQGVRGNTIY

d_call: -
v_call: TRBV30
cdr3_aa: AWSVQGEQY

d_call: -
v_call: TRBV11-3
cdr3_aa: ASSSPGARNTIY

d_call: TRBD2
v_call: TRBV11-2
cdr3_aa: ASSPRTSGSYEQY

d_call: TRBD1
v_call: TRBV5-1
cdr3_aa: ASGKTGGSDSYEQY

d_call: -
v_call: TRBV11-2
cdr3_aa: ASSPQGLSYEQY

d_call: -
v_call: TRBV6-5
cdr3_aa: ASSYWQGVGELF

d_call: -
v_call: TRBV19
cdr3_aa: ASSIQGTTYEQY

d_call: TRBD1
v_call: TRBV27
cdr3_aa: ASSLVPGQGLAGELF

d_call: -
v_call: TRBV7-2
cdr3_aa: ASSLEPLQGYT

d_call: -
v_call: TRBV2
cdr3_aa: ASIYASGQF

d_call: -
v_call: TRBV27
cdr3_aa: ASSLGTPQYGYT

d_call: -
v_call: TRBV21-1
cdr3_aa: ASSQDLHSGNTIY

d_call: -
v_call: TRBV28
cdr3_aa: ASSHHRALPTQY

d_call: -
v_call: TRBV4-1
cdr3_aa: ASSLLPGQGSNGYT

d_call: TRBD1
v_call: TRBV7-9
cdr3_aa: ASSLIGQGSGYT

d_call: -
v_call: TRBV5-8
cdr3_aa: ASSLGSMNTEAF

d_call: -
v_call: TRBV30
cdr3_aa: AWSVPGRGDYEQY

d_call: TRBD2
v_call: TRBV7-9
cdr3_aa: ASSTGTSWEETQY